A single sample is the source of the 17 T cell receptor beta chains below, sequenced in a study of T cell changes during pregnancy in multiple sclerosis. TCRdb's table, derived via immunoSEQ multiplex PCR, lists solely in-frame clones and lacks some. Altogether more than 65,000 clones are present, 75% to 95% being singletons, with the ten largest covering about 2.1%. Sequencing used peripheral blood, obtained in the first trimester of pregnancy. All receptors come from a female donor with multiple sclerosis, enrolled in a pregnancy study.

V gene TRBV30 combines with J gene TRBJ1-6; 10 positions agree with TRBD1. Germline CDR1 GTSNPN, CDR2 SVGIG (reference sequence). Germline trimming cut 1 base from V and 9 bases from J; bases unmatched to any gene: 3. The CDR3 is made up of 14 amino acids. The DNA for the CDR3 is TGTGCCTGGAGTGAGGACAGGGGGTTTTCACCCCTCCACTTT. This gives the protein CAWSEDRGFSPLHF. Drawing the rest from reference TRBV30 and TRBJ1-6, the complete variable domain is SQTIHQWPATLVQPVGSPLSLECTVEGTSNPNLYWYRQAAGRGLQLLFYSVGIGQISSEVPQNLSASRPQDRQFILSSKKLLLSDSGFYLCAWSEDRGFSPLHFGNGTRLTVT.

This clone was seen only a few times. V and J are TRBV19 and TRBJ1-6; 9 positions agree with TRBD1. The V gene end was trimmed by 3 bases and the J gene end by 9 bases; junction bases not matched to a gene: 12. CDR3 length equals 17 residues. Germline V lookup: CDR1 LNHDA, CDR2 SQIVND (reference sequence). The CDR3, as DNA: TGTGCCAGTAGTATCGGACAGGGGCGATCACAGCGTTCACCCCTCCACTTT. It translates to CASSIGQGRSQRSPLHF.

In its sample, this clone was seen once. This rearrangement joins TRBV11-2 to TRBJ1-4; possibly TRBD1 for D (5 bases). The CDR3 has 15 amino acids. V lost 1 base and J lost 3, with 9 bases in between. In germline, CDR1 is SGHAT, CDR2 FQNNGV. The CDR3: CASSLGGGANEKLFF. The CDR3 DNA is TGTGCCAGCAGCTTAGGTGGAGGGGCTAATGAAAAACTGTTTTTT.

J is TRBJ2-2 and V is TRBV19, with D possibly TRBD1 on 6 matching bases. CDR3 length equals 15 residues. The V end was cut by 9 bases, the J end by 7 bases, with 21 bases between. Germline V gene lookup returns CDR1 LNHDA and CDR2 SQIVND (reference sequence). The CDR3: CASYLQGPLGGELFF. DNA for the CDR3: TGTGCCAGCTACTTACAGGGCCCCCTCGGCGGGGAGCTGTTTTTT.

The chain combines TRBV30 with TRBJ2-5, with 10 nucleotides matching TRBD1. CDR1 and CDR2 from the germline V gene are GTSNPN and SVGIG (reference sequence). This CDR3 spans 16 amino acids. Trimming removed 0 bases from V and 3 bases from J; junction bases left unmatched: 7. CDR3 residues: CAWSVGSGQGEETQYF. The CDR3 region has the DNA TGTGCCTGGAGTGTAGGTTCTGGACAGGGGGAAGAGACCCAGTACTTC.

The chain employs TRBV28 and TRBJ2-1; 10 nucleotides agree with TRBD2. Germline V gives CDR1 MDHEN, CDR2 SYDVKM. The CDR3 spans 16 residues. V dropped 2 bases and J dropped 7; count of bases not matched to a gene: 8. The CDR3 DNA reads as TGTGCCAGCAGTTTAAAGAAACTAGCGGGAAGGAATGAGCAGTTCTTC. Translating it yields CASSLKKLAGRNEQFF. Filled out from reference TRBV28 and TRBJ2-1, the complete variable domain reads DVKVTQSSRYLVKRTGEKVFLECVQDMDHENMFWYRQDPGLGLRLIYFSYDVKMKEKGDIPEGYSVSREKKERFSLILESASTNQTSMYLCASSLKKLAGRNEQFFGPGTRLTVL.

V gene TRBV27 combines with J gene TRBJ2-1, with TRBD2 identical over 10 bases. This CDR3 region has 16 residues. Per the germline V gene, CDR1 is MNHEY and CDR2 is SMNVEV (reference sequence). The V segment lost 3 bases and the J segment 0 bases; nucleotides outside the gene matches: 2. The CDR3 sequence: CASSFSGRNSYNEQFF. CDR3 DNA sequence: TGTGCCAGCAGTTTTAGCGGGAGGAACTCCTACAATGAGCAGTTCTTC.

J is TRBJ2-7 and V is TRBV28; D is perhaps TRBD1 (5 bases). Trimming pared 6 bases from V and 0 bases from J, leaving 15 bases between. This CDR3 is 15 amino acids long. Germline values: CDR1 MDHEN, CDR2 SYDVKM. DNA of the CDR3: TGTGCCAGCAGCTTTCCAGGGCGCCTCTCCTACGAGCAGTACTTC. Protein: CASSFPGRLSYEQYF.

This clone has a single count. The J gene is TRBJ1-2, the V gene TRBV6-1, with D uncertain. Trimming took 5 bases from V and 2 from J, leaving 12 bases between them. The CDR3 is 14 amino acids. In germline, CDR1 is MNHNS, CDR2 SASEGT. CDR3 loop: CASSPKGSNYGYTF. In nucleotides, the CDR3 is TGTGCCAGCAGTCCCAAAGGGAGCAACTATGGCTACACCTTC.

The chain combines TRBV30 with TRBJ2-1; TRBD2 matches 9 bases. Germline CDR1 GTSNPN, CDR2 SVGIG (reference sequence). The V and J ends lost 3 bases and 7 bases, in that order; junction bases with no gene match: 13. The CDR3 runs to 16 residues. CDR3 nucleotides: TGTGCCTGGAGCCTGCGGGGCGGGGGGGCGAGGAATGAGCAGTTCTTC. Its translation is CAWSLRGGGARNEQFF.

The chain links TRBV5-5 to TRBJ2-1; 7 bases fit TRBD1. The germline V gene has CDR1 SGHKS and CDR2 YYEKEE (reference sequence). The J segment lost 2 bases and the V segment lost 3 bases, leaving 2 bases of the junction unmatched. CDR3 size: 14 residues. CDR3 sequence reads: CASSYDRAYNEQFF. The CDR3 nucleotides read TGTGCCAGCAGCTACGACAGGGCCTACAATGAGCAGTTCTTC.

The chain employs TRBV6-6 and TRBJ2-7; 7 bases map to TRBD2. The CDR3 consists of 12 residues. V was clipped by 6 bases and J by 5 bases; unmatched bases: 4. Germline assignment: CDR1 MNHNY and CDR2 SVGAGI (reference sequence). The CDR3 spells CASSELANEQYF. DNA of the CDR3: TGTGCCAGCAGCGAACTAGCGAACGAGCAGTACTTC.

CDR3 nucleotide sequence: TGTGCCAGCAGCTTAGGCGGGCCCACCATATATTTT. It encodes CASSLGGPTIYF. The chain employs TRBV7-9 and TRBJ1-3; no definite D call. The CDR3 extends over 12 amino acids. V was shortened by 1 base and J by 9 bases, with 7 bases between the two germline ends. Germline V gene lookup returns CDR1 SEHNR and CDR2 FQNEAQ (reference sequence). Variable domain in full (rest from reference TRBV7-9 and TRBJ1-3): DTGVSQNPRHKITKRGQNVTFRCDPISEHNRLYWYRQTLGQGPEFLTYFQNEAQLEKSRLLSDRFSAERPKGSFSTLEIQRTEQGDSAMYLCASSLGGPTIYFGEGSWLTVV.

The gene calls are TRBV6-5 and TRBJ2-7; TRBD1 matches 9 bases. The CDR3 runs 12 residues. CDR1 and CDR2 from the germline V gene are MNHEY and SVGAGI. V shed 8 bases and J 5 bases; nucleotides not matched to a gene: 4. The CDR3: CASGRTGDEQYF. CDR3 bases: TGTGCCAGCGGCCGGACAGGGGACGAGCAGTACTTC.

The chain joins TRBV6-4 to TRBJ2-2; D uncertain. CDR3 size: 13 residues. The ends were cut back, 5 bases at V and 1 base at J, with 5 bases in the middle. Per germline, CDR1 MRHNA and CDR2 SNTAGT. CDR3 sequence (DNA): TGTGCCAGCAGTCCGGGGAACACCGGGGAGCTGTTTTTT. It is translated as CASSPGNTGELFF.

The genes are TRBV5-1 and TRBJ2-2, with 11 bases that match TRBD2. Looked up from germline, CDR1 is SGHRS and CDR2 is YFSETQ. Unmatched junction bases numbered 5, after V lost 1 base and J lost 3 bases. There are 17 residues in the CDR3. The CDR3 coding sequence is TGCGCCAGCAGCTTGACTAGCGGGGGATTGGACACCGGGGAGCTGTTTTTT. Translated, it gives CASSLTSGGLDTGELFF.

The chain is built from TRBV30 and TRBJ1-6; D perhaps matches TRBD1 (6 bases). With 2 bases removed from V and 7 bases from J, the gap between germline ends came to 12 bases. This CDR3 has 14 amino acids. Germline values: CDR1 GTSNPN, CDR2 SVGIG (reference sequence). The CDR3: CAWSKDSTNSPLHF. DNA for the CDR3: TGTGCCTGGAGTAAGGACAGTACGAATTCACCCCTCCACTTT. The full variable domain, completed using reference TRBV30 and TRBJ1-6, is SQTIHQWPATLVQPVGSPLSLECTVEGTSNPNLYWYRQAAGRGLQLLFYSVGIGQISSEVPQNLSASRPQDRQFILSSKKLLLSDSGFYLCAWSKDSTNSPLHFGNGTRLTVT.